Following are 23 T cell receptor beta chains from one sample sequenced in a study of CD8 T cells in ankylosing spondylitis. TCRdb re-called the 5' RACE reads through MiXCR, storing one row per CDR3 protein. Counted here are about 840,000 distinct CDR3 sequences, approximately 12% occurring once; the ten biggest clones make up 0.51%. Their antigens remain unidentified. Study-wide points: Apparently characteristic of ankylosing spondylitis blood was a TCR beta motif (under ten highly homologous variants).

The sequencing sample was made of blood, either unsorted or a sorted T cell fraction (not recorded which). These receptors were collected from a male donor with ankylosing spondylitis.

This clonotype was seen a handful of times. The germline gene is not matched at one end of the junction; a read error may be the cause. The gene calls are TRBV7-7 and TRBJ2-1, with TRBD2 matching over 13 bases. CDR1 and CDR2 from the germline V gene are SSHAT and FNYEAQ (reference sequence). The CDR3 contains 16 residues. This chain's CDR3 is CASSLQLAGGPGEQFF. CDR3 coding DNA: TGTGCTAGCAGCCTCCAACTAGCGGGAGGGCCAGGTGAGCAGTTCTTC.

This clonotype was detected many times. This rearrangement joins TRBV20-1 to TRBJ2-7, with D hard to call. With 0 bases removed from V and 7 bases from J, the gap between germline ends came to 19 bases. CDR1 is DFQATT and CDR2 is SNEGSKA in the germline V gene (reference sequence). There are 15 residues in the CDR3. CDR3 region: CSARDPLSKVGEQYF. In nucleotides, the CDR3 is TGCAGTGCTAGAGATCCTCTATCCAAAGTGGGAGAGCAGTACTTC.

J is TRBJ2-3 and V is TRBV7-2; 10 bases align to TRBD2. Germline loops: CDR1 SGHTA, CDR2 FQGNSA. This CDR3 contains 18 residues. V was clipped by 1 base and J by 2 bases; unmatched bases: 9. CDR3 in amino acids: CASSLGLELAGPTDTQYF. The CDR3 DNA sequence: TGTGCCAGCAGCTTAGGGCTCGAACTAGCGGGGCCCACAGATACGCAGTATTTT.

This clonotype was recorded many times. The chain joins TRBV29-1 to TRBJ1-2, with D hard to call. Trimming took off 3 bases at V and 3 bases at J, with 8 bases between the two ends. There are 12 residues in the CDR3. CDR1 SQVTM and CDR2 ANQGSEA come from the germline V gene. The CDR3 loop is CSVDRGYYGYTF. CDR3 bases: TGCAGCGTTGACAGAGGGTACTATGGCTACACCTTC.

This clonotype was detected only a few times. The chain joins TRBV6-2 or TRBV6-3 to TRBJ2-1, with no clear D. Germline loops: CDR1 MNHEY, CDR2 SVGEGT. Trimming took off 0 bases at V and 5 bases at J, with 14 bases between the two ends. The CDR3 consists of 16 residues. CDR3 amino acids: CASSYSIGQVDNEQFF. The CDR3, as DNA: TGTGCCAGCAGTTACTCGATCGGGCAGGTGGACAATGAGCAGTTCTTC.

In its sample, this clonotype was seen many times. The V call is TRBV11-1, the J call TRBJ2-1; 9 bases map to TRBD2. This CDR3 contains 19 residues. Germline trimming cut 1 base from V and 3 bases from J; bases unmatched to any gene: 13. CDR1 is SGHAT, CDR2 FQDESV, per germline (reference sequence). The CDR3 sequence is CASSLGGPGGRAIYNEQFF. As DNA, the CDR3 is TGTGCCAGCAGCTTAGGTGGCCCAGGCGGGAGGGCCATCTACAATGAGCAGTTCTTC.

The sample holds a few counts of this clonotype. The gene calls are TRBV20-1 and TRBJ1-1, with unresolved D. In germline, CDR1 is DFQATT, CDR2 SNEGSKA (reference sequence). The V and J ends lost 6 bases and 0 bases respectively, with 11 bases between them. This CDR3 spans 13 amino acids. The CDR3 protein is CSAQRGLNTEAFF. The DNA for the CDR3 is TGCAGTGCCCAGAGAGGGTTGAACACTGAAGCTTTCTTT.

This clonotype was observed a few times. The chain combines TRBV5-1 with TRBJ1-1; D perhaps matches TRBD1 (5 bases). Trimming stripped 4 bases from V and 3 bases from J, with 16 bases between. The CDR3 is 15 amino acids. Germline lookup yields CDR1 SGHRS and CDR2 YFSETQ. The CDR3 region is CASSRGQALDTEAFF. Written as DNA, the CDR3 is TGCGCCAGCAGCAGAGGACAAGCCCTTGACACTGAAGCTTTCTTT.

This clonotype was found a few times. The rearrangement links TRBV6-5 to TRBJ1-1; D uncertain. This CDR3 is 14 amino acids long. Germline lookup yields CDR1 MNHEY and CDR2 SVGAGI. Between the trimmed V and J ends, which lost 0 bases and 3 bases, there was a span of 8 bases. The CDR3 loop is CASSYSQRDTEAFF. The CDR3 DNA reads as TGTGCCAGCAGTTACTCCCAGCGCGACACTGAAGCTTTCTTT.

The CDR3 reads CASSFRVAGALHNEQFF. The CDR3 nucleotides read TGTGCCAGCAGTTTTAGGGTAGCGGGAGCCCTCCACAATGAGCAGTTCTTC. The chain recombines TRBV27 with TRBJ2-1, with TRBD2 matching over 9 bases. J was trimmed by 5 bases and V by 3 bases; bases with no gene match: 11. The CDR3 spans 17 residues. Germline V lookup: CDR1 MNHEY, CDR2 SMNVEV (reference sequence).

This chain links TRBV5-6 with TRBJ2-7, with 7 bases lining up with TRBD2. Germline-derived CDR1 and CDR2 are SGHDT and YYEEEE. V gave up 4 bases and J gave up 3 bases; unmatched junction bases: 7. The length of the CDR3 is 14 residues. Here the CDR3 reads CASSRGPGGYEQYF. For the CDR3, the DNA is TGTGCCAGCAGCCGGGGACCGGGAGGCTACGAGCAGTACTTC.

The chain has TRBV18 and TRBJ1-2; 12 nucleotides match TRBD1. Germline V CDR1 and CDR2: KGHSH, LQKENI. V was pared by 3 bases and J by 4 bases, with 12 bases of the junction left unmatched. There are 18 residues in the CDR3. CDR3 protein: CASSPSGQGASPIYGYTF. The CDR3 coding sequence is TGTGCCAGCTCACCGTCGGGACAGGGGGCATCCCCTATCTATGGCTACACCTTC.

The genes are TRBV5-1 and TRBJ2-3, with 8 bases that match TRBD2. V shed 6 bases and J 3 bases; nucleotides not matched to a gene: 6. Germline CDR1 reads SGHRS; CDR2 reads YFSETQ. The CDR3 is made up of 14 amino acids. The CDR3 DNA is TGCGCCAGCACCCCTAGCGGGTTGACAGATACGCAGTATTTT. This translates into CASTPSGLTDTQYF.

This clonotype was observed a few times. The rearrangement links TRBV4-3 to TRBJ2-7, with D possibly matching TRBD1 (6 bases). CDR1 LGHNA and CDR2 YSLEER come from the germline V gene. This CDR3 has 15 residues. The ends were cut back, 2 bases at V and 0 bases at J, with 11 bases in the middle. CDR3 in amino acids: CASSQNVQGSYEQYF. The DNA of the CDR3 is TGCGCCAGCAGCCAAAACGTACAGGGCTCCTACGAGCAGTACTTC.

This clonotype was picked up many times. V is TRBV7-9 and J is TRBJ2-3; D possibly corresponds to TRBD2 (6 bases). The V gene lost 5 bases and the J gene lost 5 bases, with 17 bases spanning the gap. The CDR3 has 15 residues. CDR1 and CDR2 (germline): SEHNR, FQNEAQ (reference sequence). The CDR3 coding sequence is TGTGCCAGCAGCAGGGGCGGAAGAGCGGGAGATACGCAGTATTTT. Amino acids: CASSRGGRAGDTQYF.

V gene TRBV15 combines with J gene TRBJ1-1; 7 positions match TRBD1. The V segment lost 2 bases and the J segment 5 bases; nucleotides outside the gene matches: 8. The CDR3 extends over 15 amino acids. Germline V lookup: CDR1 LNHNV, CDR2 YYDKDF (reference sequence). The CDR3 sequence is CATSRTTGALTEAFF. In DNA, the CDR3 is TGTGCCACCAGCAGAACCACAGGGGCTCTGACTGAAGCTTTCTTT.

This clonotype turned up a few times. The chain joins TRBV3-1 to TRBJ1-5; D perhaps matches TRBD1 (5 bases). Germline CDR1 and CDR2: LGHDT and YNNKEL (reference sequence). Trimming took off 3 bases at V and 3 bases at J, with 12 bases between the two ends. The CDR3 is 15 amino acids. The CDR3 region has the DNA TGTGCCAGCAGCCAGGAAACAGGTTACAATCAGCCCCAGCATTTT. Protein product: CASSQETGYNQPQHF. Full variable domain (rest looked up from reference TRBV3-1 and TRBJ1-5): DTAVSQTPKYLVTQMGNDKSIKCEQNLGHDTMYWYKQDSKKFLKIMFSYNNKELIINETVPNRFSPKSPDKAHLNLHINSLELGDSAVYFCASSQETGYNQPQHFGDGTRLSIL.

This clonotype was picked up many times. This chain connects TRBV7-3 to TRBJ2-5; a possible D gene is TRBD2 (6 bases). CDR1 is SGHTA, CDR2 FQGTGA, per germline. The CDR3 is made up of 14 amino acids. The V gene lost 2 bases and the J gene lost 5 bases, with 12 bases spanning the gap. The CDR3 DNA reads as TGTGCCAGCAGCTTATCCCCGGGGGAGGAGACCCAGTACTTC. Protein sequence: CASSLSPGEETQYF.

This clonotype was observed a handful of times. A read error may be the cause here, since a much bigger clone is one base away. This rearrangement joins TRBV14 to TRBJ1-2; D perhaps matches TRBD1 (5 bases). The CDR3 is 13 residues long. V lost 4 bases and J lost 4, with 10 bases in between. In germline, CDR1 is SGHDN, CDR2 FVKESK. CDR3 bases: TGTGCCAGCAGCCCCCGGGACGGCTATGGCTACACCTTC. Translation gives CASSPRDGYGYTF.

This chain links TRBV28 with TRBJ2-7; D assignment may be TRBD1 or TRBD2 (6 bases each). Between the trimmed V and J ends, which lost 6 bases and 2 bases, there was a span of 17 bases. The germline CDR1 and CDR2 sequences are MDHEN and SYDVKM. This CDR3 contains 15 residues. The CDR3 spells CASRTKGGMTYEQYF. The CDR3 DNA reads TGTGCCAGCAGAACCAAAGGGGGGATGACCTACGAGCAGTACTTC. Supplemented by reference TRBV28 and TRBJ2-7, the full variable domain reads DVKVTQSSRYLVKRTGEKVFLECVQDMDHENMFWYRQDPGLGLRLIYFSYDVKMKEKGDIPEGYSVSREKKERFSLILESASTNQTSMYLCASRTKGGMTYEQYFGPGTRLTVT.

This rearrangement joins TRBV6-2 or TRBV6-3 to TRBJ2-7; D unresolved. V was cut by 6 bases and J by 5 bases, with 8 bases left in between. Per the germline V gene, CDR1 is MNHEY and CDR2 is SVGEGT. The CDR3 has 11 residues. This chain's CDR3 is CASRVYNEQYF. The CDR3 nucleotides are TGTGCCAGCAGGGTTTATAACGAGCAGTACTTC.

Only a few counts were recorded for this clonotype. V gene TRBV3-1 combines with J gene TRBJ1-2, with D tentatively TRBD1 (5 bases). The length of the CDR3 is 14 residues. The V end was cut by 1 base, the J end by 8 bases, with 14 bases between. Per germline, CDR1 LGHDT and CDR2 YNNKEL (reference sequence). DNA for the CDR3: TGTGCCAGCAGCCAAGCAGGGAGCCCCAGGGGCTACACCTTC. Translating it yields CASSQAGSPRGYTF.

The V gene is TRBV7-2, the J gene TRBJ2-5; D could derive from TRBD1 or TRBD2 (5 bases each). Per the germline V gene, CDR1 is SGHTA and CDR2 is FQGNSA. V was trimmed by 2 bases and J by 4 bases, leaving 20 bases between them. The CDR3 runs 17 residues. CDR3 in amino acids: CASSLMGVRRIRETQYF. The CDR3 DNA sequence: TGTGCCAGCAGCTTAATGGGGGTGAGACGAATTCGAGAGACCCAGTACTTC.